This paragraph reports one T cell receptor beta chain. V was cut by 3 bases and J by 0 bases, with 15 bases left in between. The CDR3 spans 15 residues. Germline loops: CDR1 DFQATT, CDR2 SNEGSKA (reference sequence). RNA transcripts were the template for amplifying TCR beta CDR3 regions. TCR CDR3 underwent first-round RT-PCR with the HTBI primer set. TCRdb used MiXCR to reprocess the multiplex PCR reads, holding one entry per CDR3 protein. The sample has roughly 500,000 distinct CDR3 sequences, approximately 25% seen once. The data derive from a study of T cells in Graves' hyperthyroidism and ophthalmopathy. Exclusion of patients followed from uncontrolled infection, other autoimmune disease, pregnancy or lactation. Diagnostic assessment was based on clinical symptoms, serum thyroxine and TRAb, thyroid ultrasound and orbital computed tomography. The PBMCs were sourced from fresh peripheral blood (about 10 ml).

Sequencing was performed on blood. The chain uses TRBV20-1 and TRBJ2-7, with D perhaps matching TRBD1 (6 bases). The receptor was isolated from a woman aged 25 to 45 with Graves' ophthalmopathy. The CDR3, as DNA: TGCAGTGCTAGGATTCAGGGGAAGATCTCCTACGAGCAGTACTTC. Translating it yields CSARIQGKISYEQYF.